This TCR beta chain is drawn from a study of blood T cells in healthy people across ages. The germline V gene has CDR1 MDHEN and CDR2 SYDVKM. V lost 5 bases, J lost 8 bases, and 12 bases lay in between. This CDR3 contains 13 residues. Total RNA extracted from each sample amounted to at least 6 micrograms. A second PCR of 7 to 11 cycles used a sample-barcoded 5' primer and a J-beta primer mix. TCRdb re-derived calls from the 5' RACE reads in MiXCR, one entry per CDR3 protein. The sample yields around 1,800,000 distinct CDR3 sequences, more than 35% seen once. Specimen: blood. This chain connects TRBV28 to TRBJ1-4; D is unresolved. This clonotype originated in a human donor in good health. DNA of the CDR3: TGTGCCAGCAGTCGTTGGGTCCGGGAAAAACTGTTTTTT. Translation: CASSRWVREKLFF.